The 5 T cell receptor beta chains below were found in one sample sequenced in a study of blood T cell repertoires in COVID-19. Measured with immunoSEQ multiplex PCR; TCRdb has only the in-frame clones, and not every one. In the table there are around 290,000 clones, about 89% of which are singletons. Material: PBMCs or T cells enriched from blood (not recorded which). The receptor set was obtained from a woman between 18 and 30 years old who had recovered from COVID-19.

The V gene is TRBV11-2, the J gene TRBJ1-1; 9 bases match TRBD1. Germline V CDR1 and CDR2: SGHAT, FQNNGV. This CDR3 region has 17 residues. With V trimmed by 5 bases and J by 0 bases, 10 bases remained unmatched. DNA for the CDR3: TGTGCCAGCAGCAGATGGGACAGGGCGGCAGTGAACACTGAAGCTTTCTTT. The encoded protein is CASSRWDRAAVNTEAFF.

This clone was observed a handful of times. The chain joins TRBV29-1 to TRBJ1-2, with 7 bases aligning to TRBD1. Unmatched junction bases numbered 11, after V lost 6 bases and J lost 4 bases. This CDR3 comprises 14 residues. Germline V gives CDR1 SQVTM, CDR2 ANQGSEA. CDR3 sequence: CSVEEGAQPYGYTF. In nucleotides, the CDR3 is TGCAGCGTGGAGGAGGGGGCCCAACCCTATGGCTACACCTTC.

This clone was observed a handful of times. V usage is TRBV2 and J usage is TRBJ2-7; 7 positions agree with TRBD2. This CDR3 has 12 residues. The V segment lost 8 bases and the J segment 0 bases; nucleotides outside the gene matches: 1. Germline V gene lookup returns CDR1 SNHLY and CDR2 FYNNEI. The CDR3 loop is CASSSGSYEQYF. For the CDR3, the DNA is TGTGCCAGCTCTAGCGGCTCCTACGAGCAGTACTTC.

This clone was recorded only once. V is TRBV4-3 and J is TRBJ2-5, with D possibly being TRBD2 (6 bases). Germline V gene data show CDR1 as LGHNA and CDR2 as YSLEER. The CDR3 runs 13 residues. The V end lost 1 base, the J end lost 5 bases, and 8 bases lay between the germline ends. The CDR3 region is CASSQGGGETQYF. The CDR3 nucleotides are TGCGCCAGCAGCCAAGGGGGAGGCGAGACCCAGTACTTC.

V usage is TRBV12-5 and J usage is TRBJ1-2, with D unclear. This CDR3 contains 14 residues. The V and J ends lost 1 base and 4 bases respectively, with 10 bases between them. The germline V gene has CDR1 LGHNT and CDR2 FRNRAP. This CDR3 reads CASGLGSDFYGYTF. CDR3 nucleotides: TGTGCTAGTGGTTTGGGTTCGGACTTCTATGGCTACACCTTC.